Listed here are 15 T cell receptor beta chains from one sample, sequenced in a study of T cells after yellow fever vaccination. In TCRdb, the 5' RACE reads were re-called with MiXCR into one record per CDR3 protein. This sample yields a few hundred thousand distinct CDR3 sequences, of which roughly a fifth are seen a single time; 14% belongs to the top ten. Sequences were derived from PBMCs, sampled 15 days after the yellow fever booster vaccination. These receptors were taken from a man aged 30 to 39 who received the YFV17D yellow fever vaccine.

This clonotype turned up a few times. The CDR3 loop reads CASSPGGLGTDTQYF. CDR3 DNA: TGTGCCAGCTCACCAGGGGGGCTGGGCACAGATACGCAGTATTTT. V gene TRBV18 combines with J gene TRBJ2-3; D is possibly TRBD1 or TRBD2 (6 bases each). The CDR3 totals 15 residues. CDR1 KGHSH and CDR2 LQKENI come from the germline V gene. V lost 2 bases and J lost 1, with 10 bases in between.

The gene calls are TRBV19 and TRBJ2-5; 11 bases agree with TRBD1. CDR3 length: 16 residues. J gave up 1 base and V 4 bases, and 5 bases lay outside the gene matches. Germline CDR1 LNHDA, CDR2 SQIVND (reference sequence). CDR3 coding DNA: TGTGCCAGTAGTAACACCGGGACAGGGGGCCAAGAGACCCAGTACTTC. This codes for CASSNTGTGGQETQYF.

This clonotype was detected only a few times. The J gene is TRBJ1-1, the V gene TRBV3-1; no clear D gene. Germline assignment: CDR1 LGHDT and CDR2 YNNKEL (reference sequence). Between the trimmed V and J ends, which lost 5 bases and 1 base, there was a span of 5 bases. This CDR3 has 12 amino acids. The CDR3 DNA is TGTGCCAGCAGCGACCCGAACACTGAAGCTTTCTTT. Translating it yields CASSDPNTEAFF.

This clonotype appeared many times. The chain employs TRBV10-2 and TRBJ2-3; D remains ambiguous. The ends were cut back, 11 bases at V and 2 bases at J, with 17 bases in the middle. CDR1 and CDR2 from the germline V gene are WSHSY and SAAADI. This CDR3 comprises 14 residues. CDR3 protein: CAGSNSLDTDTQYF. CDR3 nucleotides: TGCGCCGGGTCGAACAGCTTAGACACAGATACGCAGTATTTT.

The chain links TRBV6-5 to TRBJ2-7, with D unresolved. The length of the CDR3 is 16 residues. V lost 0 bases to trimming and J lost 4 bases, with 16 bases between them. In germline, CDR1 is MNHEY, CDR2 SVGAGI. In nucleotides, the CDR3 is TGTGCCAGCAGTTACTCTATCTCAGGTATCTTTTACGAGCAGTACTTC. Encoded protein: CASSYSISGIFYEQYF.

There are a few counts of this clonotype. The V and J genes are TRBV7-8 and TRBJ2-7; TRBD2 agrees at 12 bases. J gave up 5 bases and V 5 bases, and 13 bases lay outside the gene matches. Per germline, CDR1 SGHVS and CDR2 FQNEAQ. The CDR3 has 17 residues. Here the CDR3 DNA reads TGTGCCAGCAGCCTTGGGCCTAGCGGGAGGGTTAGGGACGAGCAGTACTTC. The encoded protein is CASSLGPSGRVRDEQYF.

The rearrangement links TRBV20-1 to TRBJ2-7; D is undetermined. The CDR3 is 11 amino acids. Germline assignment: CDR1 DFQATT and CDR2 SNEGSKA (reference sequence). V dropped 4 bases and J dropped 3 bases, with 7 bases sitting between them. CDR3 region: CSAIPNYEQYF. The DNA for the CDR3 is TGCAGTGCTATCCCTAACTACGAGCAGTACTTC.

This clonotype was detected a few times. The chain couples TRBV3-1 to TRBJ2-1; 15 positions agree with TRBD2. CDR3 length: 16 amino acids. Germline values: CDR1 LGHDT, CDR2 YNNKEL (reference sequence). V lost 6 bases, J lost 9 bases, and 9 bases stayed unmatched. CDR3 loop: CASSRGTSGRLGEQFF. DNA of the CDR3: TGTGCCAGCAGTCGGGGGACTAGCGGGAGGCTGGGTGAGCAGTTCTTC.

A few counts support this clonotype. The V gene is TRBV6-2 or TRBV6-3, the J gene TRBJ2-7, with D maybe TRBD2 (5 bases). Trimming removed 6 bases from V and 2 bases from J, with 14 bases in between. The CDR3 loop spans 14 amino acids. Germline CDR1 and CDR2: MNHEY and SVGEGT. This CDR3 reads CASRVPRGAYEQYF. CDR3 nucleotides: TGTGCCAGCAGAGTCCCCCGGGGTGCCTACGAGCAGTACTTC.

There are a few counts of this clonotype. The chain carries TRBV5-8 and TRBJ2-3, with D possibly called TRBD1 or TRBD2 (5 bases each). The CDR3 covers 15 residues. V was trimmed by 6 bases and J by 2 bases, leaving 16 bases between them. The germline CDR1 and CDR2 sequences are SGHTS and YDEGEE. CDR3 in amino acids: CASTSPGRITDTQYF. CDR3 nucleotide sequence: TGTGCCAGCACCTCTCCGGGGCGGATCACAGATACGCAGTATTTT. Complete variable domain (other parts from reference TRBV5-8 and TRBJ2-3): EAGVTQSPTHLIKTRGQQATLRCSPISGHTSVYWYQQALGLGLQFLLWYDEGEERNRGNFPPRFSGRQFPNYSSELNVNALELEDSALYLCASTSPGRITDTQYFGPGTRLTVL.

The chain joins TRBV11-1 to TRBJ2-5, with 8 bases lining up with TRBD1. Trimming at V came to 4 bases and at J to 9 bases, leaving 22 bases not matched to a gene. Germline lookup yields CDR1 SGHAT and CDR2 FQDESV (reference sequence). The CDR3 is 18 amino acids. The CDR3 spells CASSSGSSRTGPLWAQYF. CDR3 coding DNA: TGTGCCAGCAGCTCGGGATCATCCCGGACAGGGCCCCTTTGGGCCCAGTACTTC.

This clonotype was detected only a few times. The rearrangement links TRBV27 to TRBJ2-2, with 8 bases identical to TRBD1. Germline V gene lookup returns CDR1 MNHEY and CDR2 SMNVEV (reference sequence). V gave up 5 bases and J gave up 1 base; unmatched junction bases: 6. This CDR3 contains 16 residues. The CDR3 DNA sequence: TGTGCCAGCAGTGTTCGTGGGACAGGGAACACCGGGGAGCTGTTTTTT. Encoded protein: CASSVRGTGNTGELFF.

This chain uses TRBV20-1 with TRBJ2-3; D is unclear. Germline V lookup: CDR1 DFQATT, CDR2 SNEGSKA (reference sequence). This CDR3 has 15 amino acids. V was pared by 3 bases and J by 2 bases, with 15 bases between. DNA for the CDR3: TGCAGTGCTAGTCCCCTTCTTAGCACCACAGATACGCAGTATTTT. Residues: CSASPLLSTTDTQYF.

The chain employs TRBV28 and TRBJ2-7; 8 nucleotides line up with TRBD1. The CDR3 sequence is 14 residues long. The ends lost 7 bases at V and 2 bases at J; junction bases unmatched: 7. Germline CDR1 MDHEN, CDR2 SYDVKM. The CDR3 DNA follows: TGTGCCAGCACCCTGACAGGGGCCACCTACGAGCAGTACTTC. Translation: CASTLTGATYEQYF. Drawing the rest from reference TRBV28 and TRBJ2-7, the complete variable domain is DVKVTQSSRYLVKRTGEKVFLECVQDMDHENMFWYRQDPGLGLRLIYFSYDVKMKEKGDIPEGYSVSREKKERFSLILESASTNQTSMYLCASTLTGATYEQYFGPGTRLTVT.

This clonotype was detected once. The chain couples TRBV5-1 to TRBJ2-5; 12 positions agree with TRBD2. Germline loops: CDR1 SGHRS, CDR2 YFSETQ. CDR3 length equals 16 residues. J lost 5 bases, V lost 5 bases, and 10 bases had no gene match. In DNA, the CDR3 is TGCGCCAGCAGAGCTAGCGGGAGGGCTTCGTGGGAGACCCAGTACTTC. Its translation: CASRASGRASWETQYF.